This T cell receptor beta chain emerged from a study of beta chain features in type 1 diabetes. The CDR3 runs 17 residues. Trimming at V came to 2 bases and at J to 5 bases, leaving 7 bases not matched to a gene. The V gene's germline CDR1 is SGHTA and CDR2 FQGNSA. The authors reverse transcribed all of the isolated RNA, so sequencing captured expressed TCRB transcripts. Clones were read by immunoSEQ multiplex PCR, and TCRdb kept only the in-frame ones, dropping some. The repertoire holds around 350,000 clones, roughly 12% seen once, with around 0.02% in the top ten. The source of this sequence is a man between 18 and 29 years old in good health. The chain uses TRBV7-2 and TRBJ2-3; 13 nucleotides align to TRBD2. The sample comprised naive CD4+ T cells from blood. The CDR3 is CASSLYTSGGAVDTQYF. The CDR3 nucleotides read TGTGCCAGCAGCTTATATACTAGCGGGGGGGCGGTAGATACGCAGTATTTT.